The 18 T cell receptor beta chains listed next were all sequenced from one sample in a study of T cell changes during pregnancy in multiple sclerosis. TCRdb's table, derived via immunoSEQ multiplex PCR, lists solely in-frame clones and lacks some. The sample comprises around 70,000 clones, roughly 92% of which are singletons, and approximately 1.6% rests with the top ten. The specimen was peripheral blood, collected in the first trimester of pregnancy. Every receptor here comes from a female donor in good health, enrolled as a control in a pregnancy study.

The genes are TRBV5-1 and TRBJ2-3; TRBD1 matches at 9 bases. This CDR3 is built from 15 residues. The J segment lost 3 bases and the V segment lost 4 bases, leaving 6 bases of the junction unmatched. Germline assignment: CDR1 SGHRS and CDR2 YFSETQ. The CDR3, as DNA: TGCGCCAGCAGCCCGGGACAGGGTATGACAGATACGCAGTATTTT. Its translation is CASSPGQGMTDTQYF.

The chain has TRBV5-4 and TRBJ2-7, with TRBD2 as a possible D gene (6 bases). The V end lost 5 bases, the J end lost 6 bases, and 27 bases lay between the germline ends. CDR1 is SGHNT, CDR2 YYREEE, per germline (reference sequence). The CDR3 extends over 17 amino acids. CDR3 nucleotides: TGTGCCAGCAGTCCGGGGAGTGGGAGGACGGGAAAGGGCGAGCAGTACTTC. Translated: CASSPGSGRTGKGEQYF.

The CDR3 reads CASSGGQGNYGYTF. CDR3 DNA sequence: TGCGCCAGCAGCGGCGGACAGGGTAACTATGGCTACACCTTC. This chain links TRBV5-1 with TRBJ1-2; 8 bases line up with TRBD1. V trimming: 4 bases; J trimming: 1 base; junction bases outside the gene matches: 3. This CDR3 comprises 14 residues. Per the germline V gene, CDR1 is SGHRS and CDR2 is YFSETQ.

The rearrangement joins TRBV28 to TRBJ2-1; 8 bases match TRBD1. Germline V CDR1 and CDR2: MDHEN, SYDVKM. There are 15 residues in the CDR3. V was clipped by 5 bases and J by 6 bases; unmatched bases: 9. The CDR3 loop is CASSLSGTGVNEQFF. As DNA, the CDR3 is TGTGCCAGCAGTCTCTCCGGGACAGGCGTCAATGAGCAGTTCTTC.

This chain connects TRBV28 to TRBJ2-1; D is unclear. CDR3 size: 14 residues. Trimming removed 6 bases from V and 9 bases from J, with 18 bases in between. The germline CDR1 and CDR2 sequences are MDHEN and SYDVKM. The CDR3 reads CASSLTLSHGEQFF. The DNA for the CDR3 is TGTGCCAGCAGCTTAACCCTCTCCCACGGTGAGCAGTTCTTC.

V is TRBV4-2 and J is TRBJ2-1; 9 bases are shared with TRBD2. The CDR3 consists of 16 residues. Germline assignment: CDR1 LGHNA and CDR2 YNFKEQ. After removal of 1 base from V and 2 bases from J, the junction contained 3 bases not matched to a gene. CDR3 DNA sequence: TGTGCCAGCAGCCAAGTGAGCGGGAGGACCTACAATGAGCAGTTCTTC. Encoded protein: CASSQVSGRTYNEQFF.

The genes are TRBV28 and TRBJ2-3; 11 bases match TRBD1. J lost 5 bases, V lost 6 bases, and 7 bases had no gene match. In germline, CDR1 is MDHEN, CDR2 SYDVKM. The CDR3 is made up of 15 amino acids. CDR3 coding DNA: TGTGCCAGCAGCGAGGACAGGGGGCCGGGAGATACGCAGTATTTT. It codes for CASSEDRGPGDTQYF.

V is TRBV7-9 and J is TRBJ2-7, with D hard to call. Germline CDR1 reads SEHNR; CDR2 reads FQNEAQ (reference sequence). With 4 bases removed from V and 1 base from J, the gap between germline ends came to 5 bases. The CDR3 spans 12 residues. DNA of the CDR3: TGTGCCAGCAGCTCCCTGTCCTACGAGCAGTACTTC. Protein product: CASSSLSYEQYF.

This chain links TRBV13 with TRBJ2-7; 16 bases are a match to TRBD2. The CDR3 is 21 amino acids. From germline, CDR1 is PRHDT and CDR2 FYEKMQ (reference sequence). J gave up 7 bases and V 1 base, and 19 bases lay outside the gene matches. CDR3 amino acids: CASSLDLAGTSGRAFPSEQYF. For the CDR3, the DNA is TGTGCCAGCAGCTTAGATTTGGCCGGGACTAGCGGGAGGGCCTTCCCTTCTGAGCAGTACTTC.

The CDR3 DNA is TGTGCCTGGTCTAGCGGGAGTTTACCTGTCTACGAGCAGTACTTC. It translates to CAWSSGSLPVYEQYF. V and J are TRBV30 and TRBJ2-7; 10 nucleotides match TRBD2. The V gene end was trimmed by 5 bases and the J gene end by 3 bases; junction bases not matched to a gene: 10. Germline CDR1 is GTSNPN and CDR2 is SVGIG (reference sequence). CDR3 size: 15 residues.

V is TRBV28 and J is TRBJ2-5, with D maybe TRBD1 (6 bases). Germline CDR1 MDHEN, CDR2 SYDVKM. CDR3 length equals 13 residues. The germline V and J ends were trimmed by 7 bases and 5 bases, with 14 bases remaining between them. The CDR3 is CASTGQSGETQYF. The CDR3 nucleotides read TGTGCCAGCACGGGACAATCGGGGGAGACCCAGTACTTC.

The chain employs TRBV2 and TRBJ2-7; tentatively, D is TRBD2 (6 bases). The germline V gene has CDR1 SNHLY and CDR2 FYNNEI. This CDR3 spans 12 amino acids. Deletions cut 11 bases from V and 1 base from J, with 12 bases between. In DNA, the CDR3 is TGTGCCGGTGGGACTGATTCCTACGAGCAGTACTTC. Encoded protein: CAGGTDSYEQYF.

The chain combines TRBV27 with TRBJ1-2; D uncertain. The CDR3 is 15 residues long. From germline, CDR1 is MNHEY and CDR2 SMNVEV (reference sequence). With 5 bases removed from V and 2 bases from J, the gap between germline ends came to 15 bases. Here the CDR3 reads CASSQDGMENYGYTF. DNA of the CDR3: TGTGCCAGCAGTCAGGACGGGATGGAGAACTATGGCTACACCTTC.

The chain carries TRBV5-1 and TRBJ1-1; no clear D. This CDR3 is built from 13 residues. Trimming pared 4 bases from V and 3 bases from J, leaving 10 bases between. CDR1 and CDR2 from the germline V gene are SGHRS and YFSETQ. CDR3 loop: CASSVISDTEAFF. CDR3 DNA sequence: TGCGCCAGCAGCGTCATATCAGACACTGAAGCTTTCTTT. The full variable domain, its missing parts supplied by reference TRBV5-1 and TRBJ1-1, is KAGVTQTPRYLIKTRGQQVTLSCSPISGHRSVSWYQQTPGQGLQFLFEYFSETQRNKGNFPGRFSGRQFSNSRSEMNVSTLELGDSALYLCASSVISDTEAFFGQGTRLTVV.

The V and J genes are TRBV6-5 and TRBJ1-1; 7 nucleotides agree with TRBD1. This CDR3 region has 15 residues. Germline CDR1 MNHEY, CDR2 SVGAGI. V dropped 6 bases and J dropped 0; count of bases not matched to a gene: 7. CDR3 sequence reads: CASRLTGRMNTEAFF. In DNA form, the CDR3 reads TGTGCCAGCAGGCTGACAGGGAGGATGAACACTGAAGCTTTCTTT.

The V gene is TRBV25-1, the J gene TRBJ2-3; 7 nucleotides match TRBD2. The junction had 9 bases not matched to a gene; V was cut back by 3 bases and J by 3 bases. The germline gives CDR1 MGHDK, CDR2 SYGVNS. The CDR3 has 16 residues. The CDR3 here is CASSDFPGLITDTQYF. DNA of the CDR3: TGTGCCAGCAGTGATTTCCCGGGACTAATTACAGATACGCAGTATTTT.

This chain connects TRBV5-6 to TRBJ1-3; 9 positions agree with TRBD1. J was trimmed by 4 bases and V by 0 bases; bases with no gene match: 8. CDR3 length: 17 amino acids. Germline V gene lookup returns CDR1 SGHDT and CDR2 YYEEEE. CDR3: CASSLVRDRASGNTIYF. The CDR3 bases are TGTGCCAGCAGCTTGGTTAGGGACAGGGCTTCCGGAAACACCATATATTTT.

The CDR3 region is CASSLYIGVDTGELFF. CDR3 nucleotides: TGTGCCAGCAGCTTGTATATAGGGGTAGACACCGGGGAGCTGTTTTTT. This chain joins TRBV5-6 and TRBJ2-2, with D tentatively TRBD1 (5 bases). Germline lookup yields CDR1 SGHDT and CDR2 YYEEEE. CDR3 length: 16 amino acids. V gave up 1 base and J gave up 3 bases, with 13 bases separating them.